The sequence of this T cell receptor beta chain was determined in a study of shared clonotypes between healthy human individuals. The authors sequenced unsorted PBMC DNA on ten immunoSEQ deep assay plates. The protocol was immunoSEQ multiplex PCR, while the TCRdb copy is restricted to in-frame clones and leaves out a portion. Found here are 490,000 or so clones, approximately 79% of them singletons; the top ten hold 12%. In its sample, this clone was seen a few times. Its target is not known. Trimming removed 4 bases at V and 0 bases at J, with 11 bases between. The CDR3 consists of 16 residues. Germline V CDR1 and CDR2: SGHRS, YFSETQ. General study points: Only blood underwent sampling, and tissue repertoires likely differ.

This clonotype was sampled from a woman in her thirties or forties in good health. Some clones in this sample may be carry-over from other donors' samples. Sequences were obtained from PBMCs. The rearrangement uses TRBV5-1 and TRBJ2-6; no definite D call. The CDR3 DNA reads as TGCGCCAGCAGCCCCGGGTCCGACTCTGGGGCCAACGTCCTGACTTTC. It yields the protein CASSPGSDSGANVLTF.